The 27 T cell receptor beta chains in this list originate from one sample, sequenced in a study of blood T cells in healthy people across ages. Through a sample-barcoded 5' primer and a J-beta primer mix, a second PCR was run for roughly 6 to 11 cycles. Using its own MiXCR run on the 5' RACE reads, TCRdb lists one record per CDR3 protein. The top ten clones hold around 3% of a sample with 750,000 to 950,000 distinct CDR3 sequences, roughly 25% of them seen once. The sample also formed part of further work on T cells of mothers and their children.

Sequenced sample: blood. The receptors shown here come from a boy younger than 18 in good health.

The V call is TRBV4-1, the J call TRBJ2-4; D is possibly TRBD1 or TRBD2 (5 bases each). Trimming removed 1 base from V and 1 base from J, with 8 bases in between. The CDR3 extends over 15 amino acids. Germline CDR1 reads MGHRA; CDR2 reads YSYEKL. CDR3 DNA sequence: TGCGCCAGCAGCCAAGTATGGGGGGCCAAAAACATTCAGTACTTC. Amino acid sequence: CASSQVWGAKNIQYF.

The V gene is TRBV5-1, the J gene TRBJ2-7; D is perhaps TRBD1 or TRBD2 (5 bases each). Trimming cost V 4 bases and J 6 bases, with 17 bases left between them. This CDR3 contains 14 residues. Germline V gene lookup returns CDR1 SGHRS and CDR2 YFSETQ. DNA for the CDR3: TGCGCCAGCAGCGACACCGGGACCGTTCCCGAGCAGTACTTC. Its protein product is CASSDTGTVPEQYF.

The gene calls are TRBV27 and TRBJ2-1; D call uncertain. The germline V and J ends were trimmed by 1 base and 0 bases, with 1 base remaining between them. The CDR3 is 13 amino acids. From germline, CDR1 is MNHEY and CDR2 SMNVEV (reference sequence). CDR3 nucleotides: TGTGCCAGCAGTTTATACTCCTACAATGAGCAGTTCTTC. It encodes CASSLYSYNEQFF.

This clonotype came up a few times. V and J are TRBV18 and TRBJ1-2, with 12 nucleotides matching TRBD1. Germline CDR1 reads KGHSH; CDR2 reads LQKENI. The CDR3 is 14 amino acids. Trimming cost V 4 bases and J 10 bases; bases outside gene matches: 7. CDR3 nucleotide sequence: TGTGCCAGCTCACAAAACCGGGACAGGGGGCACTACACCTTC. Translated, it gives CASSQNRDRGHYTF.

The chain couples TRBV20-1 to TRBJ1-2; no clear D gene. Trimming cost V 0 bases and J 9 bases, with 14 bases left between them. This CDR3 region has 13 residues. CDR1 is DFQATT, CDR2 SNEGSKA, per germline (reference sequence). The CDR3 nucleotides are TGCAGTGCTAGAGATATTCTAGAGGAGAGCTACACCTTC. Amino acid sequence: CSARDILEESYTF.

In this sample, this clonotype turned up a few times. The chain joins TRBV5-1 to TRBJ2-2; TRBD1 matches at 8 bases. The V and J ends lost 0 bases and 5 bases, in that order; junction bases with no gene match: 3. Per the germline V gene, CDR1 is SGHRS and CDR2 is YFSETQ. The CDR3 has 15 amino acids. CDR3 nucleotide sequence: TGCGCCAGCAGCTTGGGACAGGGGAAGACCGGGGAGCTGTTTTTT. It translates to CASSLGQGKTGELFF.

This clonotype was counted a single time. The gene calls are TRBV30 and TRBJ2-5; D not certain. CDR1 GTSNPN and CDR2 SVGIG come from the germline V gene (reference sequence). Trimming left V 0 bases short and J 5 bases short, with 13 bases between. The CDR3 consists of 14 residues. Here the CDR3 DNA reads TGTGCCTGGAGTGTCAACAGTCGACGGGAGACCCAGTACTTC. Translating gives CAWSVNSRRETQYF.

This clonotype was observed a few times. The V call is TRBV5-1, the J call TRBJ2-7; tentative D call: TRBD2 (5 bases). The CDR3 totals 14 residues. V gave up 3 bases and J gave up 7 bases, with 17 bases separating them. Germline CDR1 is SGHRS and CDR2 is YFSETQ. In nucleotides, the CDR3 is TGCGCCAGCAGCTCCTACGGACCTGAGGGTGAGCAGTACTTC. Its protein product is CASSSYGPEGEQYF.

The sample holds many counts of this clonotype. The CDR3 spells CASSLGTPKDRRYF. The CDR3 nucleotides read TGCGCCAGCAGCTTGGGGACGCCCAAGGATAGAAGATACTTC. This sequence joins TRBV5-1 and TRBJ2-5; D unclear. The CDR3 has 14 amino acids. V was cut by 0 bases and J by 14 bases, with 20 bases left in between. Germline V gene sequence: CDR1 SGHRS, CDR2 YFSETQ.

This clonotype has more than one count but fewer than ten. The chain links TRBV20-1 to TRBJ1-1; D possibly corresponds to TRBD1 (6 bases). Germline-derived CDR1 and CDR2 are DFQATT and SNEGSKA (reference sequence). V was pared by 6 bases and J by 8 bases, with 16 bases between. CDR3 length: 12 residues. CDR3 nucleotide sequence: TGCAGTGCCCTGGGGGCGACAACAGAAGCTTTCTTT. It specifies CSALGATTEAFF.

This chain uses TRBV29-1 with TRBJ2-1; tentatively, D is TRBD1 (7 bases). With 7 bases removed from V and 5 bases from J, the gap between germline ends came to 21 bases. CDR3 size: 15 residues. Per germline, CDR1 SQVTM and CDR2 ANQGSEA. This chain's CDR3 is CSASPQGGNDNEQFF. The CDR3 region has the DNA TGCAGCGCTAGCCCTCAGGGGGGTAATGACAATGAGCAGTTCTTC.

The chain uses TRBV7-7 and TRBJ2-1, with D unresolved. The V end was cut by 0 bases, the J end by 3 bases, with 9 bases between. The CDR3 runs to 15 residues. In germline, CDR1 is SSHAT, CDR2 FNYEAQ (reference sequence). The CDR3 loop is CASSLAVGLYNEQFF. For the CDR3, the DNA is TGTGCCAGCAGCTTAGCTGTTGGGCTCTACAATGAGCAGTTCTTC.

This clonotype was recorded only once. Its ends do not fully match the called genes, so a read error is possible. V gene TRBV6-5 combines with J gene TRBJ2-5; the match to TRBD1 covers 9 bases. The germline V gene encodes CDR1 MNHEY and CDR2 SVGAGI. The CDR3 sequence is 13 residues long. The CDR3 spells CASSYHGWTGEFF. The CDR3 nucleotides are TGTGCCAGCAGTTATCATGGGTGGACAGGGGAGTTCTTC.

This clonotype was detected a few times. The V and J genes are TRBV28 and TRBJ1-4; 8 bases agree with TRBD1. With V trimmed by 8 bases and J by 7 bases, 9 bases remained unmatched. Germline loops: CDR1 MDHEN, CDR2 SYDVKM. The CDR3 covers 14 residues. The CDR3 sequence: CASALQGAREKLFF. CDR3 bases: TGTGCCAGCGCTCTCCAGGGGGCGCGTGAAAAACTGTTTTTT.

The gene calls are TRBV7-9 and TRBJ2-5; D unresolved. The V gene lost 4 bases and the J gene lost 0 bases, with 9 bases spanning the gap. Germline V lookup: CDR1 SEHNR, CDR2 FQNEAQ (reference sequence). This CDR3 region has 14 residues. CDR3 in DNA: TGTGCCAGCAGCTCCGAGGCTTACCAAGAGACCCAGTACTTC. It is translated as CASSSEAYQETQYF.

This clonotype was seen only a few times. The chain combines TRBV19 with TRBJ1-1; TRBD1 agrees at 10 bases. The ends lost 5 bases at V and 10 bases at J; junction bases unmatched: 7. CDR3 length: 13 amino acids. Per the germline V gene, CDR1 is LNHDA and CDR2 is SQIVND (reference sequence). The CDR3 spells CASSLWDRGSAFF. In nucleotides, the CDR3 is TGTGCCAGTAGTCTCTGGGACAGGGGTTCAGCTTTCTTT.

The V call is TRBV12-3 or TRBV12-4, the J call TRBJ1-1, with TRBD1 as a possible D gene (6 bases). CDR3 length: 13 amino acids. V lost 3 bases and J 8 bases, leaving 13 bases between the germline ends. In DNA form, the CDR3 reads TGTGCCAGCAGTTTCCCTGGACAGTCGGAAGCTTTCTTT. Translated, it gives CASSFPGQSEAFF.

The chain uses TRBV4-1 and TRBJ1-5, with TRBD1 matching 7 bases. Trimming took 4 bases from V and 3 from J; bases not matched to a gene: 12. The CDR3 has 17 residues. CDR1 and CDR2 (germline): MGHRA, YSYEKL. The CDR3 bases are TGCGCCAGCAGCCCGGGGGTGGTCAGGGGGGCCAATCAGCCCCAGCATTTT. It codes for CASSPGVVRGANQPQHF.

The V and J genes are TRBV4-1 and TRBJ2-5, with D tentatively TRBD2 (6 bases). The J call is in doubt because the DNA end fits TRBJ2-1 better. The CDR3 is 17 amino acids. Germline lookup yields CDR1 MGHRA and CDR2 YSYEKL. The DNA for the CDR3 is TGCGCCAGCAGCCAACCAGCGAGCGGGCGGCTCCACAATGAGCAGTTCTTC. It translates to CASSQPASGRLHNEQFF.

This clonotype was detected once. V is TRBV2 and J is TRBJ1-5, with a weak D call TRBD1 (6 bases). Per the germline V gene, CDR1 is SNHLY and CDR2 is FYNNEI. Deletions cut 5 bases from V and 2 bases from J, with 16 bases between. There are 16 residues in the CDR3. The CDR3 protein is CASSPIDRSGNQPQHF. The CDR3 nucleotides are TGTGCCAGCAGTCCTATCGACAGGTCGGGCAATCAGCCCCAGCATTTT.

This clonotype has just a few counts. The gene calls are TRBV2 and TRBJ2-5; D is unresolved. This CDR3 spans 14 amino acids. Between the trimmed V and J ends, which lost 0 bases and 4 bases, there was a span of 9 bases. Germline CDR1 is SNHLY and CDR2 is FYNNEI. As DNA, the CDR3 is TGTGCCAGCAGTGAAGCATCCGAGGCAGAGACCCAGTACTTC. Its protein product is CASSEASEAETQYF.

Only a few counts were recorded for this clonotype. The chain carries TRBV6-1 and TRBJ1-6; TRBD1 aligns across 7 bases. The CDR3 spans 16 residues. Germline-derived CDR1 and CDR2 are MNHNS and SASEGT. The trim removed 6 bases at V and 4 bases at J, leaving 9 bases unmatched. CDR3 DNA sequence: TGTGCCAGCAGCCTACGAGGGGACAGATATAATTCACCCCTCCACTTT. Its protein product is CASSLRGDRYNSPLHF.

This clonotype was counted many times. CDR3 bases: TGTGCCAGCAGCTTAGATAGGGCCCTTGGGGCGCAGTATTTT. Translation: CASSLDRALGAQYF. V gene TRBV7-2 combines with J gene TRBJ2-3; D not certain. The CDR3 spans 14 residues. Germline V CDR1 and CDR2: SGHTA, FQGNSA. Trimming took 1 base from V and 10 from J, leaving 15 bases between them.

V is TRBV28 and J is TRBJ2-5, with 9 nucleotides matching TRBD1. The DNA end favors TRBJ2-1, so the J call may be wrong. This CDR3 contains 15 residues. Germline V gene sequence: CDR1 MDHEN, CDR2 SYDVKM. The CDR3 nucleotides read TGTGCCAGCAGTCCAAACGGACAGGGGCCCGATGAGCAGTTCTTC. It encodes CASSPNGQGPDEQFF.

The rearrangement joins TRBV3-1 to TRBJ1-6; 10 positions agree with TRBD1. V trimming: 7 bases; J trimming: 6 bases; junction bases outside the gene matches: 3. The CDR3 is made up of 14 amino acids. Germline V gene sequence: CDR1 LGHDT, CDR2 YNNKEL (reference sequence). CDR3 sequence: CASTRQGANSPLHF. DNA for the CDR3: TGTGCCAGCACCCGACAGGGGGCTAATTCACCCCTCCACTTT.

The chain is built from TRBV13 and TRBJ2-5; D might be TRBD2 (6 bases). The CDR3 totals 11 residues. Trimming removed 6 bases from V and 13 bases from J, with 15 bases in between. Germline V lookup: CDR1 PRHDT, CDR2 FYEKMQ (reference sequence). For the CDR3, the DNA is TGTGCCAGCAGTTCCTCCGGGACTTCGTACTTC. This encodes CASSSSGTSYF. Filled out from reference TRBV13 and TRBJ2-5, the complete variable domain reads AAGVIQSPRHLIKEKRETATLKCYPIPRHDTVYWYQQGPGQDPQFLISFYEKMQSDKGSIPDRFSAQQFSDYHSELNMSSLELGDSALYFCASSSSGTSYFGPGTRLLVL.

The CDR3 here is CASSGAVVGDTQYF. In DNA, the CDR3 is TGCGCCAGCAGCGGGGCGGTGGTTGGAGATACGCAGTATTTT. This sequence joins TRBV4-1 and TRBJ2-3; possible D gene TRBD1, 5 bases. Germline loops: CDR1 MGHRA, CDR2 YSYEKL. The ends were cut back, 5 bases at V and 5 bases at J, with 14 bases in the middle. The CDR3 is 14 residues long.